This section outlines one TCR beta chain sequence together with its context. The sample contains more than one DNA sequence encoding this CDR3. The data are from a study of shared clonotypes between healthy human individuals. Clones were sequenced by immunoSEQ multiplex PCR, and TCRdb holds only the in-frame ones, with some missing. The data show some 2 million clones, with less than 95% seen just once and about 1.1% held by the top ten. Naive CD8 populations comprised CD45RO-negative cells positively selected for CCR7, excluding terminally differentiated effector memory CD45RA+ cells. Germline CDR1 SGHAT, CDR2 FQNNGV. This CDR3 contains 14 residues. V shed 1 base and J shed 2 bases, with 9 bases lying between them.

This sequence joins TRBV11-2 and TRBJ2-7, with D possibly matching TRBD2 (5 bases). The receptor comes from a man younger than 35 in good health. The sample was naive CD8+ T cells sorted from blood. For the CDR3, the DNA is TGTGCCAGCAGCTTAGGAGGGCTCCCCTACGAGCAGTACTTC. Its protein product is CASSLGGLPYEQYF.